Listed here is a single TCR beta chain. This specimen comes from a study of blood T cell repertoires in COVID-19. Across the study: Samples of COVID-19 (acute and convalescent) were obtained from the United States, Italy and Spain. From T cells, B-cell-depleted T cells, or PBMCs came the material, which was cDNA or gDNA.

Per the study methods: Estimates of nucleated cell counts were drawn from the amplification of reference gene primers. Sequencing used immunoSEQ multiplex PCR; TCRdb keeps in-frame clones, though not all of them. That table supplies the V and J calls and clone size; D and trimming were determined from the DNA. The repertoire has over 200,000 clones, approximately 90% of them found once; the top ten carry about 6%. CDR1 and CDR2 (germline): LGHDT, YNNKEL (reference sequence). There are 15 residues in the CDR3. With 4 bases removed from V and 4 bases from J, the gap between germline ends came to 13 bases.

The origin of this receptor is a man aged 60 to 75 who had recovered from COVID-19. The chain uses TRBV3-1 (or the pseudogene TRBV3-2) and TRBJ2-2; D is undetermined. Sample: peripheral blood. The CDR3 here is CASSPSGAVTGELFF. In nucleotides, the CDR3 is TGTGCCAGCAGCCCGTCGGGTGCCGTCACCGGGGAGCTGTTTTTT.